What follows are 21 T cell receptor beta chains derived from one specimen sequenced in a study of cytomegalovirus exposure and HLA in healthy donors (dated 2017 in TCRdb). Libraries were made using the immunoSEQ multiplex PCR assay. The multiplex PCR relied on a mix of 60 forward primers for TCR Vbeta segments and 13 reverse primers for TCR Jbeta segments. TCRdb provides this immuneACCESS table in a form limited to in-frame rearrangements. Some clones are lacking; in checked studies, under half of them reflect an unresolved V gene, and why the rest are absent is not known. The sample includes about 160,000 clones, with approximately 80% observed a single time. The ten largest clones capture roughly 4.4% of the sample. Sequencing used PBMCs. The source is a man aged 25 to 40 in good health and CMV-seronegative.

The rearrangement uses TRBV5-1 and TRBJ2-7; 11 bases fit TRBD1. V shed 4 bases, J shed 7 bases, and the junction held 7 bases outside the gene matches. CDR3 length equals 14 residues. The germline V gene encodes CDR1 SGHRS and CDR2 YFSETQ. The CDR3 DNA is TGCGCCAGCAGCCCCGGGACAGGGGGTCGGGAGCAGTACTTC. It yields the protein CASSPGTGGREQYF.

The J gene is TRBJ1-1, the V gene TRBV5-8, with D hard to call. Deletions cut 3 bases from V and 5 bases from J, with 14 bases between. CDR1 is SGHTS and CDR2 is YDEGEE in the germline V gene. There are 14 residues in the CDR3. The CDR3 region is CASSSVPSGTEAFF. The CDR3 bases are TGTGCCAGCAGCTCGGTGCCCTCGGGGACTGAAGCTTTCTTT.

This clone was detected only once. The V gene is TRBV28, the J gene TRBJ2-5; no reliable D call. This CDR3 is built from 13 residues. The V and J ends lost 7 bases and 7 bases respectively, with 16 bases between them. Germline-derived CDR1 and CDR2 are MDHEN and SYDVKM. CDR3 residues: CASTSVLYWTQYF. CDR3 DNA sequence: TGTGCCAGCACCTCGGTTTTGTACTGGACCCAGTACTTC.

In nucleotides, the CDR3 is TGCGCCAGCAGCCAAGATAGGGCAGGGCCCTACGAGCAGTACTTC. This encodes CASSQDRAGPYEQYF. The chain employs TRBV4-3 and TRBJ2-7, with a weak D call TRBD1 (5 bases). Trimming stripped 0 bases from V and 2 bases from J, with 11 bases between. Germline CDR1 is LGHNA and CDR2 is YSLEER. The CDR3 spans 15 residues.

The chain is built from TRBV2 and TRBJ2-3; TRBD2 matches at 11 bases. CDR1 SNHLY and CDR2 FYNNEI come from the germline V gene. The CDR3 totals 15 residues. The ends lost 5 bases at V and 5 bases at J; junction bases unmatched: 6. The CDR3 sequence is CASSFSGGEGDTQYF. In DNA form, the CDR3 reads TGTGCCAGCAGTTTTAGCGGGGGGGAAGGAGATACGCAGTATTTT.

This clone was observed a few times. The V gene is TRBV9, the J gene TRBJ2-1, with D tentatively TRBD2 (5 bases). The CDR3 sequence is 19 residues long. Between the trimmed V and J ends, which lost 0 bases and 4 bases, there was a span of 23 bases. Germline CDR1 reads SGDLS; CDR2 reads YYNGEE. The CDR3, as DNA: TGTGCCAGCAGCGTAGATCCCCTCGGGGTAGCTCAAGCATACAATGAGCAGTTCTTC. Its translation is CASSVDPLGVAQAYNEQFF.

The V call is TRBV11-2, the J call TRBJ1-2; no firm D call. The V gene lost 2 bases and the J gene lost 2 bases, with 18 bases spanning the gap. The CDR3 has 17 amino acids. Germline CDR1 is SGHAT and CDR2 is FQNNGV. CDR3 in amino acids: CASSLLGGMVGNYGYTF. The CDR3 bases are TGTGCCAGCAGCTTACTGGGAGGGATGGTTGGGAACTATGGCTACACCTTC. Supplemented by reference TRBV11-2 and TRBJ1-2, the full variable domain reads EAGVAQSPRYKIIEKRQSVAFWCNPISGHATLYWYQQILGQGPKLLIQFQNNGVVDDSQLPKDRFSAERLKGVDSTLKIQPAKLEDSAVYLCASSLLGGMVGNYGYTFGSGTRLTVV.

This clone was observed a handful of times. The gene calls are TRBV29-1 and TRBJ2-2; 11 bases match TRBD2. Germline CDR1 SQVTM, CDR2 ANQGSEA. The CDR3 covers 13 residues. Losses at the gene ends were 6 bases for V and 5 bases for J; bases not matched to a gene: 2. This CDR3 is CSVRTSGTGELFF. The DNA of the CDR3 is TGCAGCGTCCGGACTAGCGGGACCGGGGAGCTGTTTTTT.

The chain carries TRBV7-9 and TRBJ1-5, with 8 nucleotides matching TRBD1. V shed 0 bases, J shed 2 bases, and the junction held 6 bases outside the gene matches. There are 17 residues in the CDR3. Germline-derived CDR1 and CDR2 are SEHNR and FQNEAQ (reference sequence). The CDR3 protein is CASSLALSDRGNQPQHF. The CDR3 DNA sequence: TGTGCCAGCAGCTTAGCTCTATCGGACAGGGGCAATCAGCCCCAGCATTTT.

The chain joins TRBV6-1 to TRBJ1-6; possible D gene TRBD1, 6 bases. This CDR3 comprises 16 residues. Germline V gene lookup returns CDR1 MNHNS and CDR2 SASEGT. Trimming cost V 4 bases and J 9 bases, with 19 bases left between them. The CDR3 spells CASSGKDSLISSPLHF. DNA of the CDR3: TGTGCCAGCAGTGGAAAGGACAGTCTTATAAGTTCACCCCTCCACTTT.

V gene TRBV6-5 combines with J gene TRBJ2-5; no firm D call. Near its end, the DNA agrees better with TRBJ2-7, so the J call may be wrong. Germline V lookup: CDR1 MNHEY, CDR2 SVGAGI. CDR3 length: 13 residues. This CDR3 reads CASSYSSGNEQYF. CDR3 nucleotide sequence: TGTGCCAGCAGTTACTCGTCAGGCAACGAGCAGTACTTC.

The V and J genes are TRBV25-1 and TRBJ2-7; D gene unclear. The CDR3 totals 13 residues. Trimming left V 1 base short and J 6 bases short, with 10 bases between. CDR1 and CDR2 (germline): MGHDK, SYGVNS. Here the CDR3 DNA reads TGTGCCAGCAGTGAATTCGCGGCAGTCGAGCAGTACTTC. Amino acids: CASSEFAAVEQYF.

This rearrangement joins TRBV7-7 to TRBJ2-7; TRBD1 is a possible D gene (6 bases). Trimming took off 1 base at V and 3 bases at J, with 7 bases between the two ends. There are 13 residues in the CDR3. Germline lookup yields CDR1 SSHAT and CDR2 FNYEAQ (reference sequence). The chain's CDR3 is CASSLEDSYEQYF. CDR3 DNA sequence: TGTGCCAGCAGCTTAGAGGACAGCTACGAGCAGTACTTC.

This chain joins TRBV11-1 and TRBJ2-7; 7 bases agree with TRBD1. This CDR3 spans 14 amino acids. J gave up 6 bases and V 4 bases, and 9 bases lay outside the gene matches. CDR1 and CDR2 from the germline V gene are SGHAT and FQDESV (reference sequence). The CDR3 reads CASSSDRDLSEQYF. CDR3 nucleotide sequence: TGTGCCAGCAGCTCAGACAGGGACCTATCCGAGCAGTACTTC.

This rearrangement joins TRBV27 to TRBJ2-1; 14 nucleotides align to TRBD2. This CDR3 is 16 amino acids long. The germline CDR1 and CDR2 sequences are MNHEY and SMNVEV (reference sequence). V trimming: 5 bases; J trimming: 8 bases; junction bases outside the gene matches: 8. DNA for the CDR3: TGTGCCAGCAGTCCGTCGGGACTAGCGGGAGCGGATGAGCAGTTCTTC. Translating it yields CASSPSGLAGADEQFF.

The V gene is TRBV9, the J gene TRBJ2-6; D not certain. Germline CDR1 and CDR2: SGDLS and YYNGEE. V was cut by 3 bases and J by 2 bases, with 9 bases left in between. The CDR3 loop spans 15 amino acids. The CDR3 DNA follows: TGTGCCAGCAGCGAGGAGCTCGCTGGGGCCAACGTCCTGACTTTC. It codes for CASSEELAGANVLTF.

The chain carries TRBV9 and TRBJ2-7; 10 nucleotides align to TRBD2. Germline trimming cut 0 bases from V and 4 bases from J; bases unmatched to any gene: 1. The CDR3 is 14 residues long. CDR1 is SGDLS and CDR2 is YYNGEE in the germline V gene. The CDR3 spells CASSVASGGYEQYF. The DNA for the CDR3 is TGTGCCAGCAGCGTAGCTAGCGGGGGATACGAGCAGTACTTC.

This chain uses TRBV5-1 with TRBJ2-3, with 7 bases aligning to TRBD1. The trim removed 0 bases at V and 6 bases at J, leaving 10 bases unmatched. Germline CDR1 is SGHRS and CDR2 is YFSETQ. The CDR3 consists of 16 residues. CDR3: CASSLDLAGGADTQYF. Written as DNA, the CDR3 is TGCGCCAGCAGCTTGGATTTGGCAGGGGGAGCTGATACGCAGTATTTT.

The chain combines TRBV7-2 with TRBJ1-1, with D perhaps TRBD1 (5 bases). With 4 bases removed from V and 8 bases from J, the gap between germline ends came to 8 bases. The CDR3 is 11 residues long. CDR1 and CDR2 (germline): SGHTA, FQGNSA. The CDR3 DNA is TGTGCCAGCAGCTCGACAGTAGAAGCTTTCTTT. Translating gives CASSSTVEAFF.

The chain is built from TRBV28 and TRBJ1-1; tentatively, D is TRBD1 (5 bases). The CDR3 has 13 amino acids. Between the trimmed V and J ends, which lost 1 base and 4 bases, there was a span of 7 bases. The germline CDR1 and CDR2 sequences are MDHEN and SYDVKM. As DNA, the CDR3 is TGTGCCAGCAGTTTATCGGGGGTCACTGAAGCTTTCTTT. It is translated as CASSLSGVTEAFF.

The chain uses TRBV7-3 and TRBJ2-7; D is uncertain. V lost 2 bases, J lost 4 bases, and 9 bases lay in between. Germline CDR1 and CDR2: SGHTA and FQGTGA. The CDR3 runs to 13 residues. CDR3 region: CASSLFASYEQYF. CDR3 bases: TGTGCCAGCAGCTTATTCGCGTCATACGAGCAGTACTTC. The variable domain in full, with the rest retrieved from reference TRBV7-3 and TRBJ2-7, is GAGVSQTPSNKVTEKGKYVELRCDPISGHTALYWYRQSLGQGPEFLIYFQGTGAADDSGLPNDRFFAVRPEGSVSTLKIQRTERGDSAVYLCASSLFASYEQYFGPGTRLTVT.